The present T cell receptor beta chain was sequenced within a study of cytotoxic CD8 clonotypes in ibrutinib-treated CLL. CDR1 is SGDLS, CDR2 YYNGEE, per germline. This CDR3 contains 17 residues. Trimming cost V 3 bases and J 5 bases; bases outside gene matches: 13. Sequencing was performed with immunoSEQ multiplex PCR; in TCRdb, only in-frame clones are kept and a portion is missing. This sample has 190,000 or so clones, with 55% to 85% found just once. This clone has a single count. The sequence was obtained from a human donor with chronic lymphocytic leukemia. This specimen was PBMCs, taken after 24 months of ibrutinib treatment. This chain uses TRBV9 with TRBJ2-5, with 10 positions matching TRBD2. The DNA of the CDR3 is TGTGCCAGCAGCGCGGGGGCTAGCGGGAGCCTGGGGGAGACCCAGTACTTC. This encodes CASSAGASGSLGETQYF. Full variable domain (remainder filled in from reference TRBV9 and TRBJ2-5): DSGVTQTPKHLITATGQRVTLRCSPRSGDLSVYWYQQSLDQGLQFLIQYYNGEERAKGNILERFSAQQFPDLHSELNLSSLELGDSALYFCASSAGASGSLGETQYFGPGTRLLVL.